The clone carrying this T cell receptor beta chain was observed a handful of times. The antigen remains undetermined. The junction departs from germline at one end; a sequencing error may be responsible. These data belong to a study of identical twins. Study-level findings and limits: Weaker excess twin sharing was seen among beta out-of-frame sequences. Twin pairs' shared out-of-frame alpha sequences were enriched in low generation probability.

In every case, the donor was a healthy Caucasian. Addition of a universal primer site occurred through template switching, and cDNA carried unique molecular identifiers. MiXCR was run by TCRdb on the 5' RACE reads, yielding one entry per CDR3 protein. The sample holds some 1,600,000 distinct CDR3 sequences; around 29% are singletons and the top ten take 0.27%. This receptor was obtained from a newborn girl in good health. Sequencing was carried out using cord blood.

The CDR3 DNA reads TGCGCCAGCAGCCCCAGCGGGAGCTCCTACAATGAGCGGTTCTTC. Amino acids: CASSPSGSSYNERFF. The chain joins TRBV5-1 to TRBJ2-1, with 8 bases lining up with TRBD2. From germline, CDR1 is SGHRS and CDR2 YFSETQ. This CDR3 has 15 residues.